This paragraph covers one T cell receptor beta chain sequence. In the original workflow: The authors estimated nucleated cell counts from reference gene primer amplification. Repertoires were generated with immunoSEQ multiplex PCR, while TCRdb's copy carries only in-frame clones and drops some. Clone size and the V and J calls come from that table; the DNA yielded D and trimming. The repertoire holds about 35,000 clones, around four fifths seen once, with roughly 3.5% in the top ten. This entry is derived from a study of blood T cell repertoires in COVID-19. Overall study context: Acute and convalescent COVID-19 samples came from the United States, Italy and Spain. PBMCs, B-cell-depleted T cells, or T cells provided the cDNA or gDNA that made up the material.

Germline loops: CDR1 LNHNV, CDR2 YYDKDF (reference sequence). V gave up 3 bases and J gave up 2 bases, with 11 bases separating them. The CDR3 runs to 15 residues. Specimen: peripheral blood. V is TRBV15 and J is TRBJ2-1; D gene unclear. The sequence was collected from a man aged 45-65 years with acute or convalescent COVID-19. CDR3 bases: TGTGCCACCAGCAGTCTCGCGGTCCCCTACAATGAGCAGTTCTTC. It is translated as CATSSLAVPYNEQFF.